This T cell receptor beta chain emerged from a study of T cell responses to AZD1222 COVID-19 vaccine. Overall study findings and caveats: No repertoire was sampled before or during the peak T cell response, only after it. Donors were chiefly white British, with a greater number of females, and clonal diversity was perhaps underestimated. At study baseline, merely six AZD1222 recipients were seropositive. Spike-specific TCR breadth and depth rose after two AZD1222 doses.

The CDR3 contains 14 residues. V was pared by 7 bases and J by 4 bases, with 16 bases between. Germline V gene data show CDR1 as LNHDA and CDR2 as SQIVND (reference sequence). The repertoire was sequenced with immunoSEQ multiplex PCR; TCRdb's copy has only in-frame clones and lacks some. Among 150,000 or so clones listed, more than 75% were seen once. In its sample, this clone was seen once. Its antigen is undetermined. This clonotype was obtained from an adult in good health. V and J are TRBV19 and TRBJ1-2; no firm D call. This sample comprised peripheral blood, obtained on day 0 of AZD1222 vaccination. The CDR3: CASNKPDRSYGYTF. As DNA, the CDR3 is TGTGCCAGTAATAAACCCGACCGGAGCTATGGCTACACCTTC.